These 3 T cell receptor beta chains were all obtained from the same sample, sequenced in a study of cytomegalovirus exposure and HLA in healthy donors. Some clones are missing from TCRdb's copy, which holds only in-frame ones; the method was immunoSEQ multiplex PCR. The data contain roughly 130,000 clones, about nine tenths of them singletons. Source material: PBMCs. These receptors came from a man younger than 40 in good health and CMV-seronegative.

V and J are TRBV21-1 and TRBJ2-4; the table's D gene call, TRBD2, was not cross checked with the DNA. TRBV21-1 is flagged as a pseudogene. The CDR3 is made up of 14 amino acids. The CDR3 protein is CASSKGLAKNIQYF. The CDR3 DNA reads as TGTGCCAGCAGCAAAGGACTAGCCAAAAACATTCAGTACTTC.

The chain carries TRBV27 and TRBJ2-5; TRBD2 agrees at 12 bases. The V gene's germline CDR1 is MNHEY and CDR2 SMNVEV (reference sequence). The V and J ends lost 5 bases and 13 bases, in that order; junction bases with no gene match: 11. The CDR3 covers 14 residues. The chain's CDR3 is CASSLRLAGDQLYF. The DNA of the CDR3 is TGTGCCAGCAGTCTAAGACTAGCGGGAGACCAGCTGTACTTC.

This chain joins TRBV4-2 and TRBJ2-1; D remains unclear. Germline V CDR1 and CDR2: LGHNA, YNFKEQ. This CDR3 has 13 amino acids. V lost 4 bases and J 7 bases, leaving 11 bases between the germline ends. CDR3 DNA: TGTGCCAGCAGCCCAGATTCCCTGAATGAGCAGTTCTTC. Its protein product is CASSPDSLNEQFF.